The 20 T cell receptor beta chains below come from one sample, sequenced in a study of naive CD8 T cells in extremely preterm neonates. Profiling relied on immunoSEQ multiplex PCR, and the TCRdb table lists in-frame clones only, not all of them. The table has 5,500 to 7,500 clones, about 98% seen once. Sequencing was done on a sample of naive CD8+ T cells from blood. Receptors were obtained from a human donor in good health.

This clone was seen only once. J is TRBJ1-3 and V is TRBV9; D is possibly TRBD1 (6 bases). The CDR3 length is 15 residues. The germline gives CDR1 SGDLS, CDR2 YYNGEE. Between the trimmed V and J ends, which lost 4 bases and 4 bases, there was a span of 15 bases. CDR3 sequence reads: CASSLDSTSGNTIYF. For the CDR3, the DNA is TGTGCCAGCAGCTTGGACAGTACTTCAGGAAACACCATATATTTT.

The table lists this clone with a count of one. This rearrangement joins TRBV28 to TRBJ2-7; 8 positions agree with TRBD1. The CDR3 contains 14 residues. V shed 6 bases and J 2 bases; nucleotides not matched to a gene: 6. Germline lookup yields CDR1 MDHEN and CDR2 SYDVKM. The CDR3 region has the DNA TGTGCCAGCAGCTACAGGGGGAGCCCCTACGAGCAGTACTTC. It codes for CASSYRGSPYEQYF.

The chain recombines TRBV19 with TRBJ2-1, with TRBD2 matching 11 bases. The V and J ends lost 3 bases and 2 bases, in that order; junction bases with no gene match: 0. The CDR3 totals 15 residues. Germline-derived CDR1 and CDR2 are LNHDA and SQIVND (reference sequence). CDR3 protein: CASSMGLAAYNEQFF. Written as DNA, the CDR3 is TGTGCCAGTAGTATGGGACTAGCGGCCTACAATGAGCAGTTCTTC. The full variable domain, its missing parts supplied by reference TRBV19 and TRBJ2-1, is DGGITQSPKYLFRKEGQNVTLSCEQNLNHDAMYWYRQDPGQGLRLIYYSQIVNDFQKGDIAEGYSVSREKKESFPLTVTSAQKNPTAFYLCASSMGLAAYNEQFFGPGTRLTVL.

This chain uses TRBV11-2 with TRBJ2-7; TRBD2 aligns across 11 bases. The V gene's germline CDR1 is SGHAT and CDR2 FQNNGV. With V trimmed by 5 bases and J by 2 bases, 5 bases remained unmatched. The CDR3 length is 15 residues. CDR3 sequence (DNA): TGTGCCAGCAGCCCGGGGACTAGCGGTACCTACGAGCAGTACTTC. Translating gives CASSPGTSGTYEQYF.

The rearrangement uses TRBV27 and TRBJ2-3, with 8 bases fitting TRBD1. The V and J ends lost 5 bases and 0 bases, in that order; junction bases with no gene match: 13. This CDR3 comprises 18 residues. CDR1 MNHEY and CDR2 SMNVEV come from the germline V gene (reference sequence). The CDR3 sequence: CASSPGGPPSSSTDTQYF. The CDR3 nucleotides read TGTGCCAGCAGTCCAGGGGGCCCGCCGTCATCTAGCACAGATACGCAGTATTTT.

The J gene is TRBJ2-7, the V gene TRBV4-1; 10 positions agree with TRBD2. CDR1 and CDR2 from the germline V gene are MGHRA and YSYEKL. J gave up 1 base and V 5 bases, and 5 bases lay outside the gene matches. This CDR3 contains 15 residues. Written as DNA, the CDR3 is TGCGCCAGCAGCTTACGGACTAGCGGTTCCTACGAGCAGTACTTC. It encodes CASSLRTSGSYEQYF.

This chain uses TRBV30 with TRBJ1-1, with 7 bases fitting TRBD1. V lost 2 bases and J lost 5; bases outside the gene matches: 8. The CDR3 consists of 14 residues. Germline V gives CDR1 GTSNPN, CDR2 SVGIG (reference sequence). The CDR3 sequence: CAWSYSYRGTEAFF. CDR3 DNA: TGTGCCTGGAGTTACAGTTACAGGGGAACTGAAGCTTTCTTT.

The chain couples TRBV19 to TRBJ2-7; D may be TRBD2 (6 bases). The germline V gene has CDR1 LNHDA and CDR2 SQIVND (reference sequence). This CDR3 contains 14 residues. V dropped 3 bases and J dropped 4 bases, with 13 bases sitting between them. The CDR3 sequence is CASSIGGYRYEQYF. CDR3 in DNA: TGTGCCAGTAGTATCGGGGGATACCGGTACGAGCAGTACTTC.

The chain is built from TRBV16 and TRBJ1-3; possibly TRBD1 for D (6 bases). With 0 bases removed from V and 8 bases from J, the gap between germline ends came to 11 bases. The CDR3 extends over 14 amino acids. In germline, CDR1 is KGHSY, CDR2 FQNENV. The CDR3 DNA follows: TGTGCCAGCAGCCAATCGGGACAATTAGACACCATATATTTT. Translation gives CASSQSGQLDTIYF. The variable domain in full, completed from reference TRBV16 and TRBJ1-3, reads GEEVAQTPKHLVRGEGQKAKLYCAPIKGHSYVFWYQQVLKNEFKFLISFQNENVFDETGMPKERFSAKCLPNSPCSLEIQATKLEDSAVYFCASSQSGQLDTIYFGEGSWLTVV.

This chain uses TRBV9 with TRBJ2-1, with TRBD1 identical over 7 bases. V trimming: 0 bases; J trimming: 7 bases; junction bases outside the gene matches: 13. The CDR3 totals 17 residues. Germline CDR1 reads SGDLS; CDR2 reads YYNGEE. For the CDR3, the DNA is TGTGCCAGCAGCGTAGGTAGTGGGACAGTGATCGAGAATGAGCAGTTCTTC. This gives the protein CASSVGSGTVIENEQFF.

CDR3 residues: CASGTGTEAFF. The DNA of the CDR3 is TGTGCCAGTGGAACGGGTACTGAAGCTTTCTTT. The chain joins TRBV9 to TRBJ1-1; no clear D gene. Germline values: CDR1 SGDLS, CDR2 YYNGEE. Trimming cost V 8 bases and J 5 bases, with 10 bases left between them. This CDR3 comprises 11 residues.

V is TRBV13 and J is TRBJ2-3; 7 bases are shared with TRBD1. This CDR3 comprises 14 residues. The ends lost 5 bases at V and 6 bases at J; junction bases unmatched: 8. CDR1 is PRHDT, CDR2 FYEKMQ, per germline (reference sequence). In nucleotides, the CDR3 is TGTGCCAGCAGCCCAGAGGACAGGAGGGATACGCAGTATTTT. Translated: CASSPEDRRDTQYF.

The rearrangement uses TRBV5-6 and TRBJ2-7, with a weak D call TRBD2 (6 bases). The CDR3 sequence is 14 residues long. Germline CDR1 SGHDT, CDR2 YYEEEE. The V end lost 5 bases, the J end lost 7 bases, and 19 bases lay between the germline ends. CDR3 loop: CASRGGRGGWEQYF. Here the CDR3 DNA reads TGTGCCAGCAGGGGGGGACGCGGCGGGTGGGAGCAGTACTTC.

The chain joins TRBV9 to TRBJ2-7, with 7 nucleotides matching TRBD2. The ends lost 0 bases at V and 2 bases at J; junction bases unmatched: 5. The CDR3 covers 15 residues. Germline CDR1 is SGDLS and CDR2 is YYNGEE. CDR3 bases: TGTGCCAGCAGCGTAGGTTCCAGCGGGGCCTACGAGCAGTACTTC. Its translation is CASSVGSSGAYEQYF.

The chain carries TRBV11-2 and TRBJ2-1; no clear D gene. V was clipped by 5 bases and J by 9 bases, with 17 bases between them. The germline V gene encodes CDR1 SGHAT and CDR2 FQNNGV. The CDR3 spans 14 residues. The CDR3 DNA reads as TGTGCCAGCAGCCTTCCTATTGCCGGCGGTGAGCAGTTCTTC. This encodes CASSLPIAGGEQFF.

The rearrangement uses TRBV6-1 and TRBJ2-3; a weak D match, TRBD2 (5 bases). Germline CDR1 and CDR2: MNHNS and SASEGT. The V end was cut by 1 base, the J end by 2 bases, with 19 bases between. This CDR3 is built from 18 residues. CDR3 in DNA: TGTGCCAGCAGTGAAGTGGTGTCTAGCATCCAACCCACAGATACGCAGTATTTT. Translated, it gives CASSEVVSSIQPTDTQYF.

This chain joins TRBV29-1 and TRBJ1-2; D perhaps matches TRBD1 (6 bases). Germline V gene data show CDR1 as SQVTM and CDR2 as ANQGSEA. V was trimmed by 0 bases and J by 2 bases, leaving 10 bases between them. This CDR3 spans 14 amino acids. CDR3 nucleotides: TGCAGCGTTGAAGAGACAGGCACCAACTATGGCTACACCTTC. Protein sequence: CSVEETGTNYGYTF.

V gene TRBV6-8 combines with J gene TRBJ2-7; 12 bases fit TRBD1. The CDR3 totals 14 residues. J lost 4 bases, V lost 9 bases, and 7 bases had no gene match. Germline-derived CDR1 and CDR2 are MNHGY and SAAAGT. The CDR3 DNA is TGTGCCAGGAGACCGGGACAGGGGGCGTACGAGCAGTACTTC. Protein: CARRPGQGAYEQYF.

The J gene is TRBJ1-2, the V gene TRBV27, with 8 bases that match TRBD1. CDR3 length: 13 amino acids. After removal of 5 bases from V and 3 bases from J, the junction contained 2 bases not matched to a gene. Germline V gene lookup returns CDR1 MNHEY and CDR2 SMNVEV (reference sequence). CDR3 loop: CASSPGGHYGYTF. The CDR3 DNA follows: TGTGCCAGCAGTCCAGGGGGCCACTATGGCTACACCTTC.

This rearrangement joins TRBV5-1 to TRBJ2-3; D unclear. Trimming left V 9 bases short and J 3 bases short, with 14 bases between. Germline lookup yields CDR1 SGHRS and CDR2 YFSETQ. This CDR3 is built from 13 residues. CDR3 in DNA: TGCGCCACGTCGCCTAATAGAACAGATACGCAGTATTTT. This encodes CATSPNRTDTQYF. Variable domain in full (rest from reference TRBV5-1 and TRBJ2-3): KAGVTQTPRYLIKTRGQQVTLSCSPISGHRSVSWYQQTPGQGLQFLFEYFSETQRNKGNFPGRFSGRQFSNSRSEMNVSTLELGDSALYLCATSPNRTDTQYFGPGTRLTVL.